The 5 T cell receptor beta chains presented below share a single source sample, sequenced in a study of T-cell reconstitution after alpha-beta-depleted transplantation in children. Preparation of the TCRbeta library used unique molecular identifiers. TCRdb fed the PCR reads into MiXCR, producing one record per CDR3 protein. The data contain 300,000 to 400,000 distinct CDR3 sequences, roughly 13% of them seen just once; the ten biggest clones take up 4% to 5.5%. Sequencing was performed on PBMCs, taken from the stem cell graft. These receptors all come from a human donor who donated a stem cell graft to a child with Fanconi anemia.

This clonotype was recorded many times. This sequence joins TRBV18 and TRBJ2-7; 8 bases match TRBD1. Germline V gene data show CDR1 as KGHSH and CDR2 as LQKENI. CDR3 length: 14 residues. Trimming at V came to 3 bases and at J to 5 bases, leaving 6 bases not matched to a gene. In DNA form, the CDR3 reads TGTGCCAGCTCACCCTGGGACAGGCTGGACGAGCAGTACTTC. Protein product: CASSPWDRLDEQYF.

This clonotype came up many times. The chain recombines TRBV12-3 or TRBV12-4 with TRBJ2-3; D unresolved. The CDR3 spans 14 residues. V gave up 1 base and J gave up 2 bases, with 7 bases separating them. CDR3 protein: CASSLGRATDTQYF. The CDR3 coding sequence is TGTGCCAGCAGTTTAGGACGGGCCACAGATACGCAGTATTTT.

The V gene is TRBV5-1, the J gene TRBJ2-2; 9 bases fit TRBD2. With V trimmed by 1 base and J by 3 bases, 1 base remained unmatched. Germline lookup yields CDR1 SGHRS and CDR2 YFSETQ. The CDR3 is 15 residues long. CDR3: CASSLSGRHTGELFF. The CDR3 region has the DNA TGCGCCAGCAGCTTGAGCGGGAGGCACACCGGGGAGCTGTTTTTT.

This clonotype was observed many times. The chain joins TRBV28 to TRBJ2-1, with a tentative D call TRBD2 (6 bases). The CDR3 covers 15 residues. Germline lookup yields CDR1 MDHEN and CDR2 SYDVKM. Trimming stripped 7 bases from V and 2 bases from J, with 15 bases between. The CDR3 region is CASTGPGVPYNEQFF. CDR3 DNA sequence: TGTGCCAGCACGGGGCCGGGGGTCCCCTACAATGAGCAGTTCTTC.

About this clonotype: With a much larger clone just one base away, this may be a read error. The rearrangement joins TRBV20-1 to TRBJ2-7; 9 bases fit TRBD2. The CDR3 loop spans 14 amino acids. CDR1 DFQATT and CDR2 SNEGSKA come from the germline V gene (reference sequence). The CDR3 bases are TGCAGTGCTAGAGGACTAGCGGCTCCCTACGATCAGTACTTC. Protein product: CSARGLAAPYDQYF.